Shown below are 20 T cell receptor beta chains from a single sample sequenced in a study of cytomegalovirus exposure and HLA in healthy donors. The study ran its PCR with 60 Vbeta and 13 Jbeta primers. Assay: immunoSEQ multiplex PCR; the TCRdb copy retains only in-frame clones and omits some. The data show almost 200,000 clones, roughly four fifths seen once. Sequencing input: PBMCs. These receptors were obtained from a young man in good health and CMV-seronegative.

This CDR3 is CASRELIQGWGEKLFF. The CDR3 nucleotides read TGTGCCAGCAGAGAGCTAATACAGGGTTGGGGCGAAAAACTGTTTTTT. This rearrangement joins TRBV2 to TRBJ1-4; weak D call: TRBD1 (6 bases). The germline gives CDR1 SNHLY, CDR2 FYNNEI. Trimming took 6 bases from V and 8 from J, leaving 22 bases between them. This CDR3 region has 16 residues.

The chain joins TRBV28 to TRBJ1-5, with D perhaps TRBD1 (6 bases). Germline V gene lookup returns CDR1 MDHEN and CDR2 SYDVKM. The V gene lost 3 bases and the J gene lost 6 bases, with 18 bases spanning the gap. This CDR3 contains 16 residues. The CDR3 loop is CASSLEGGQKSQPQHF. The CDR3 region has the DNA TGTGCCAGCAGTTTGGAGGGGGGGCAGAAGAGTCAGCCCCAGCATTTT.

The chain recombines TRBV7-9 with TRBJ2-7; D might be TRBD1 (5 bases). This CDR3 has 16 residues. The germline V gene has CDR1 SEHNR and CDR2 FQNEAQ (reference sequence). V lost 4 bases to trimming and J lost 2 bases, with 18 bases between them. The chain's CDR3 is CASSSQMVAGTYEQYF. The CDR3 DNA follows: TGTGCCAGCAGCTCCCAGATGGTCGCAGGGACCTACGAGCAGTACTTC.

The rearrangement links TRBV19 to TRBJ1-5; 7 positions agree with TRBD1. The CDR3 spans 16 residues. The germline CDR1 and CDR2 sequences are LNHDA and SQIVND (reference sequence). J lost 1 base, V lost 4 bases, and 7 bases had no gene match. The CDR3 sequence is CASSTPDRMSNQPQHF. CDR3 nucleotides: TGTGCCAGTAGTACTCCGGACAGGATGAGCAATCAGCCCCAGCATTTT. Using reference TRBV19 and TRBJ1-5 for the parts outside the CDR3, the full variable domain is DGGITQSPKYLFRKEGQNVTLSCEQNLNHDAMYWYRQDPGQGLRLIYYSQIVNDFQKGDIAEGYSVSREKKESFPLTVTSAQKNPTAFYLCASSTPDRMSNQPQHFGDGTRLSIL.

The chain links TRBV27 to TRBJ2-3, with 8 bases lining up with TRBD1. Germline CDR1 and CDR2: MNHEY and SMNVEV (reference sequence). The CDR3 totals 16 residues. V lost 1 base to trimming and J lost 1 base; unmatched junction nucleotides: 4. CDR3 residues: CASSLFGQGGTDTQYF. The DNA of the CDR3 is TGTGCCAGCAGTTTATTCGGACAGGGCGGCACAGATACGCAGTATTTT.

The chain has TRBV18 and TRBJ2-2, with D perhaps TRBD1 (7 bases). Trimming took off 3 bases at V and 3 bases at J, with 11 bases between the two ends. The CDR3 consists of 15 residues. Germline CDR1 KGHSH, CDR2 LQKENI. CDR3 sequence (DNA): TGTGCCAGCTCACCTTTCAGGGGGGACACCGGGGAGCTGTTTTTT. This gives the protein CASSPFRGDTGELFF. The variable domain in full, with the rest retrieved from reference TRBV18 and TRBJ2-2, is NAGVMQNPRHLVRRRGQEARLRCSPMKGHSHVYWYRQLPEEGLKFMVYLQKENIIDESGMPKERFSAEFPKEGPSILRIQQVVRGDSAAYFCASSPFRGDTGELFFGEGSRLTVL.

This clone was seen only a few times. The chain couples TRBV21-1 to TRBJ2-1; TRBD2 reflects the table's D call only, with no check against the DNA. TRBV21-1 is listed as a pseudogene. This CDR3 is 19 amino acids long. CDR3 protein: CARREKGLAGGRSYNEQFF. The CDR3 region has the DNA TGTGCCAGAAGGGAGAAGGGGCTAGCGGGAGGGCGCTCCTACAATGAGCAGTTCTTC.

This clone came up a few times. The chain has TRBV5-4 and TRBJ2-2; D is uncertain. The CDR3 is made up of 13 amino acids. Trimming removed 3 bases at V and 0 bases at J, with 3 bases between. Germline lookup yields CDR1 SGHNT and CDR2 YYREEE (reference sequence). CDR3 protein: CASSSANTGELFF. CDR3 bases: TGTGCCAGCAGCTCAGCGAACACCGGGGAGCTGTTTTTT.

The chain joins TRBV27 to TRBJ1-1; the D gene is possibly TRBD1 (6 bases). The CDR3 contains 16 residues. CDR1 and CDR2 from the germline V gene are MNHEY and SMNVEV (reference sequence). V was shortened by 4 bases and J by 5 bases, with 20 bases between the two germline ends. CDR3 sequence (DNA): TGTGCCAGCAGTTCATATCCGGGACAAATGTGGACTGAAGCTTTCTTT. This sequence encodes CASSSYPGQMWTEAFF.

This chain joins TRBV28 and TRBJ2-7, with a tentative D call TRBD2 (6 bases). The CDR3 sequence is 16 residues long. Germline V gene lookup returns CDR1 MDHEN and CDR2 SYDVKM. Trimming removed 4 bases at V and 1 base at J, with 17 bases between. CDR3 protein: CASSSLLWRESYEQYF. CDR3 coding DNA: TGTGCCAGCAGTTCCCTTTTGTGGCGGGAATCCTACGAGCAGTACTTC.

The rearrangement uses TRBV30 and TRBJ2-3, with a possible D match to TRBD2 (6 bases). The germline V gene has CDR1 GTSNPN and CDR2 SVGIG (reference sequence). Between the trimmed V and J ends, which lost 5 bases and 2 bases, there was a span of 11 bases. The CDR3 is 13 residues long. CDR3 residues: CAWAGGITDTQYF. The CDR3 DNA follows: TGTGCCTGGGCTGGCGGGATCACAGATACGCAGTATTTT.

The V and J genes are TRBV29-1 and TRBJ2-1; D is perhaps TRBD2 (6 bases). Per germline, CDR1 SQVTM and CDR2 ANQGSEA. V dropped 6 bases and J dropped 4 bases, with 19 bases sitting between them. The CDR3 is 15 amino acids. CDR3 region: CSVGGDGGSYNEQFF. The CDR3 DNA reads TGCAGCGTGGGGGGTGATGGGGGTTCGTACAATGAGCAGTTCTTC.

In DNA form, the CDR3 reads TGTGCCAGCAGACCTTACAGGGTTATCGACTATGGCTACACCTTC. This gives the protein CASRPYRVIDYGYTF. This chain uses TRBV6-5 with TRBJ1-2; tentative D call: TRBD1 (6 bases). The V and J ends lost 6 bases and 3 bases respectively, with 17 bases between them. Germline loops: CDR1 MNHEY, CDR2 SVGAGI. The CDR3 has 15 amino acids.

This chain's CDR3 is CASSLRSGAYNEQFF. The CDR3, as DNA: TGCGCCAGCAGCTTGAGAAGCGGGGCCTACAATGAGCAGTTCTTC. The chain has TRBV5-1 and TRBJ2-1; 7 bases align to TRBD2. The germline V gene encodes CDR1 SGHRS and CDR2 YFSETQ. This CDR3 is 15 amino acids long. The junction had 3 bases not matched to a gene; V was cut back by 1 base and J by 2 bases. Filled out from reference TRBV5-1 and TRBJ2-1, the complete variable domain reads KAGVTQTPRYLIKTRGQQVTLSCSPISGHRSVSWYQQTPGQGLQFLFEYFSETQRNKGNFPGRFSGRQFSNSRSEMNVSTLELGDSALYLCASSLRSGAYNEQFFGPGTRLTVL.

V is TRBV19 and J is TRBJ2-1; D unclear. Germline loops: CDR1 LNHDA, CDR2 SQIVND (reference sequence). V was cut by 5 bases and J by 9 bases, with 17 bases left in between. The length of the CDR3 is 14 residues. This CDR3 reads CASSPLAAPGEQFF. CDR3 sequence (DNA): TGTGCCAGTAGTCCATTAGCAGCGCCCGGTGAGCAGTTCTTC.

The rearrangement joins TRBV6-5 to TRBJ2-7; D perhaps matches TRBD1 (6 bases). Trimming took 6 bases from V and 2 from J, leaving 14 bases between them. The length of the CDR3 is 14 residues. Germline CDR1 MNHEY, CDR2 SVGAGI. In DNA form, the CDR3 reads TGTGCCAGCAGATCCCACAGGGAAACCTACGAGCAGTACTTC. Encoded protein: CASRSHRETYEQYF.

The J gene is TRBJ2-7, the V gene TRBV5-4; TRBD2 matches at 11 bases. The CDR3 is made up of 14 amino acids. J gave up 2 bases and V 3 bases, and 1 base lay outside the gene matches. Germline loops: CDR1 SGHNT, CDR2 YYREEE (reference sequence). CDR3 region: CASSSGLAAYEQYF. The CDR3 nucleotides read TGTGCCAGCAGCTCGGGACTAGCGGCCTACGAGCAGTACTTC.

V gene TRBV2 combines with J gene TRBJ2-1; maybe TRBD2 (5 bases). Germline V lookup: CDR1 SNHLY, CDR2 FYNNEI. V gave up 2 bases and J gave up 1 base, with 9 bases separating them. The CDR3 totals 15 residues. In DNA form, the CDR3 reads TGTGCCAGCAGTGAATTGGGGAGTTCCTACAATGAGCAGTTCTTC. Protein: CASSELGSSYNEQFF. The full variable domain, completed using reference TRBV2 and TRBJ2-1, is EPEVTQTPSHQVTQMGQEVILRCVPISNHLYFYWYRQILGQKVEFLVSFYNNEISEKSEIFDDQFSVERPDGSNFTLKIRSTKLEDSAMYFCASSELGSSYNEQFFGPGTRLTVL.

The chain joins TRBV5-5 to TRBJ2-3; 8 bases fit TRBD2. The CDR3 covers 14 residues. J was trimmed by 5 bases and V by 0 bases; bases with no gene match: 2. Germline CDR1 is SGHKS and CDR2 is YYEKEE (reference sequence). The CDR3: CASSLAGGVDTQYF. The DNA for the CDR3 is TGTGCCAGCAGCTTGGCGGGAGGGGTAGATACGCAGTATTTT.

The chain uses TRBV5-1 and TRBJ2-7, with 13 bases that match TRBD2. The CDR3 spans 16 residues. The J segment lost 6 bases and the V segment lost 1 base, leaving 7 bases of the junction unmatched. Germline assignment: CDR1 SGHRS and CDR2 YFSETQ. The chain's CDR3 is CASSLTGLAGTGEQYF. The DNA for the CDR3 is TGCGCCAGCAGCTTGACGGGACTAGCGGGGACCGGCGAGCAGTACTTC.